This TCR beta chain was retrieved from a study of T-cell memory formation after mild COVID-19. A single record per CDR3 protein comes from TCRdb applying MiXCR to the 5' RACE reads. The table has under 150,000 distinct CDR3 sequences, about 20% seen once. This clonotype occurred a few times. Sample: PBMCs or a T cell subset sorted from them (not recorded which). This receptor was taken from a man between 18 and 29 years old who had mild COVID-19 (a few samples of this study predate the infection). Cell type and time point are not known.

As DNA, the CDR3 is TGTGCCAGCAGCATTAGCGGGGGGAACACCGGGGAGCTGTTTTTT. It codes for CASSISGGNTGELFF. The chain uses TRBV4-2 and TRBJ2-2; 9 nucleotides match TRBD2. Germline values: CDR1 LGHNA, CDR2 YNFKEQ. V trimming: 5 bases; J trimming: 1 base; junction bases outside the gene matches: 2. There are 15 residues in the CDR3.